This T cell receptor beta chain was observed in a study of cytomegalovirus exposure and HLA in healthy donors. Study-wide results and limits: In presence/absence analyses, roughly uniform sequencing depth across donors was assumed. Researchers had no immune exposure information except CMV serostatus available. The likely origin of a cluster of highly shared sequence variants was a sequencing artifact.

With 60 Vbeta and 13 Jbeta primers, the PCR was carried out. Produced via immunoSEQ multiplex PCR; TCRdb's table is partial and in-frame only. The sample yields tens of thousands of clones, approximately 79% seen once. Comment on this clone: The antigen remains unidentified.

This TCR was sampled from a woman aged 30 to 39 in good health and CMV-seronegative. Sequencing was carried out using PBMCs.

For the CDR3, the DNA is TGTGCCAGCAGCCCGGGACAGGGGCTTGAGCAGTTCTTC. Translated, it gives CASSPGQGLEQFF. The gene calls are TRBV9 and TRBJ2-1; TRBD1 aligns across 10 bases. V lost 4 bases to trimming and J lost 9 bases; unmatched junction nucleotides: 4. Germline CDR1 is SGDLS and CDR2 is YYNGEE. This CDR3 is 13 amino acids long.